Shown below are 32 T cell receptor beta chains from a single sample sequenced in a study of blood T cell repertoires in COVID-19. Clones were sequenced by immunoSEQ multiplex PCR, and TCRdb holds only the in-frame ones, with some missing. The table has under 300,000 clones, over 75% seen once; the top ten hold just under 1%. Sequencing input: PBMCs or T cells enriched from blood (not recorded which). These TCRs come from a young woman who had recovered from COVID-19.

J is TRBJ2-3 and V is TRBV3-1 (or the pseudogene TRBV3-2), with D maybe TRBD1 (6 bases). The V end was cut by 3 bases, the J end by 3 bases, with 22 bases between. CDR1 LGHDT and CDR2 YNNKEL come from the germline V gene (reference sequence). The CDR3 covers 18 residues. CDR3 bases: TGTGCCAGCAGCCAGCGCCCAGGGGTGGGCCCGTTAACAGATACGCAGTATTTT. Amino acid sequence: CASSQRPGVGPLTDTQYF.

J is TRBJ2-7 and V is TRBV19, with TRBD2 matching over 12 bases. Germline-derived CDR1 and CDR2 are LNHDA and SQIVND (reference sequence). V was pared by 5 bases and J by 5 bases, with 10 bases of the junction left unmatched. The CDR3 totals 16 residues. DNA for the CDR3: TGTGCCAGTAGTGCCCTAGCGGGAGGGCCAGGCGACGAGCAGTACTTC. This codes for CASSALAGGPGDEQYF.

V is TRBV11-3 and J is TRBJ2-2; maybe TRBD2 (5 bases). The CDR3 contains 15 residues. Germline CDR1 is SGHNT and CDR2 is YENEEA. Trimming pared 4 bases from V and 5 bases from J, leaving 14 bases between. CDR3 sequence: CASSSNAWTTGELFF. The CDR3 nucleotides read TGTGCCAGCAGCTCCAACGCCTGGACTACCGGGGAGCTGTTTTTT.

This clone was observed a single time. The chain is built from TRBV4-3 and TRBJ1-2; tentative D call: TRBD1 (6 bases). The germline gives CDR1 LGHNA, CDR2 YSLEER. V lost 3 bases and J lost 6, with 11 bases in between. CDR3 size: 13 residues. The CDR3 coding sequence is TGCGCCAGCAGCCAGGGCCAGGGGCATGGCTACACCTTC. Residues: CASSQGQGHGYTF.

CDR3 protein: CASSLASGTSAYGEQFF. In DNA, the CDR3 is TGTGCCAGCAGCTTAGCCTCTGGGACTAGCGCGTACGGTGAGCAGTTCTTC. The chain carries TRBV11-3 and TRBJ2-1, with 10 bases that match TRBD2. Trimming took 1 base from V and 9 from J; bases not matched to a gene: 12. The CDR3 is 17 residues long. Germline CDR1 is SGHNT and CDR2 is YENEEA.

The chain couples TRBV10-1 to TRBJ2-7; D is perhaps TRBD2 (6 bases). Trimming took 11 bases from V and 0 from J, leaving 14 bases between them. This CDR3 contains 13 residues. Germline CDR1 and CDR2: WNHNN and SYGVQD (reference sequence). The CDR3 nucleotides read TGCGCCTACCCGGGAGCCAGCTCCTACGAGCAGTACTTC. Protein product: CAYPGASSYEQYF.

Here the CDR3 reads CASSKDRSVEAFF. CDR3 DNA sequence: TGTGCCAGTAGTAAGGACAGATCGGTCGAAGCTTTCTTT. The J gene is TRBJ1-1, the V gene TRBV19; perhaps TRBD1 as D (6 bases). The V and J ends lost 4 bases and 8 bases respectively, with 14 bases between them. Looked up from germline, CDR1 is LNHDA and CDR2 is SQIVND (reference sequence). This CDR3 contains 13 residues.

The chain couples TRBV3-1 (or the pseudogene TRBV3-2) to TRBJ2-1; 11 bases map to TRBD2. Germline CDR1 and CDR2: LGHDT and YNNKEL (reference sequence). V trimming: 6 bases; J trimming: 9 bases; junction bases outside the gene matches: 7. The length of the CDR3 is 14 residues. CDR3: CASRPSGRMSEQFF. The DNA for the CDR3 is TGTGCCAGCAGGCCTAGCGGGAGGATGAGTGAGCAGTTCTTC.

A single count supports this clone. The V gene is TRBV7-3, the J gene TRBJ2-1; 7 bases map to TRBD1. Unmatched junction bases numbered 7, after V lost 2 bases and J lost 3 bases. The CDR3 loop spans 16 amino acids. CDR1 and CDR2 from the germline V gene are SGHTA and FQGTGA. In DNA form, the CDR3 reads TGTGCCAGCAGCTTAGTTCGACAGGGACGCTACAATGAGCAGTTCTTC. Translation: CASSLVRQGRYNEQFF.

This chain connects TRBV27 to TRBJ2-7, with D possibly TRBD2 on 6 matching bases. The CDR3 consists of 14 residues. V was cut by 6 bases and J by 6 bases, with 18 bases left in between. Germline CDR1 MNHEY, CDR2 SMNVEV (reference sequence). CDR3 DNA: TGTGCCAGCAGCTTAGTTCGTCTGGGGGGCGAGCAGTACTTC. Its translation: CASSLVRLGGEQYF.

This chain joins TRBV6-4 and TRBJ2-7; tentatively, D is TRBD2 (5 bases). This CDR3 has 13 residues. Germline loops: CDR1 MRHNA, CDR2 SNTAGT. V lost 3 bases, J lost 7 bases, and 13 bases lay in between. CDR3 amino acids: CASSETGLGEQYF. DNA of the CDR3: TGTGCCAGCAGTGAAACTGGACTCGGTGAGCAGTACTTC.

In DNA form, the CDR3 reads TGCGCCACCTCGTATTCCCCTAATGAAAAACTGTTTTTT. Amino acids: CATSYSPNEKLFF. The genes are TRBV5-1 and TRBJ1-4; no clear D gene. The CDR3 loop spans 13 amino acids. V dropped 9 bases and J dropped 3 bases, with 12 bases sitting between them. CDR1 is SGHRS and CDR2 is YFSETQ in the germline V gene.

The chain recombines TRBV11-3 with TRBJ2-5; D gene uncertain. Germline CDR1 is SGHNT and CDR2 is YENEEA. V shed 4 bases and J shed 2 bases, with 8 bases lying between them. This CDR3 is 13 amino acids long. CDR3 sequence (DNA): TGTGCCAGCAGCTCCAGGCCTCAAGAGACCCAGTACTTC. This gives the protein CASSSRPQETQYF.

This chain connects TRBV9 to TRBJ2-7; D remains unclear. With 4 bases removed from V and 6 bases from J, the gap between germline ends came to 14 bases. This CDR3 region has 13 residues. CDR1 SGDLS and CDR2 YYNGEE come from the germline V gene. Here the CDR3 DNA reads TGTGCCAGCAGCCTTGGTCCTAGTGGCGAGCAGTACTTC. It encodes CASSLGPSGEQYF.

The gene calls are TRBV21-1 and TRBJ1-5; the DNA was not compared with TRBD1, the D call given in the table. TRBV21-1 counts as a pseudogene. CDR3 length: 17 amino acids. The CDR3: CASSNPDRADSNQPQHF. The CDR3 coding sequence is TGTGCCAGCAGCAATCCGGACAGGGCGGATAGCAATCAGCCCCAGCATTTT.

The rearrangement joins TRBV19 to TRBJ1-6; 9 bases are a match to TRBD1. The CDR3 consists of 19 residues. CDR1 is LNHDA, CDR2 SQIVND, per germline (reference sequence). The trim removed 2 bases at V and 14 bases at J, leaving 22 bases unmatched. The DNA of the CDR3 is TGTGCCAGTAGTATACCGGGACAGGGTCGTTCTACTATCCCAGGGGCCCTCCACTTT. This encodes CASSIPGQGRSTIPGALHF.

This chain joins TRBV4-3 and TRBJ2-5; 7 nucleotides agree with TRBD2. The CDR3 is made up of 15 amino acids. The ends lost 6 bases at V and 2 bases at J; junction bases unmatched: 9. From germline, CDR1 is LGHNA and CDR2 YSLEER. CDR3 bases: TGCGCCAGCAGTCGGGGGGACTCGGTTCAAGAGACCCAGTACTTC. Its translation: CASSRGDSVQETQYF.

V usage is TRBV7-9 and J usage is TRBJ2-3; TRBD2 matches at 11 bases. The CDR3 length is 16 residues. J lost 0 bases, V lost 10 bases, and 9 bases had no gene match. Germline CDR1 is SEHNR and CDR2 is FQNEAQ (reference sequence). CDR3 in amino acids: CATSTTSGASTDTQYF. CDR3 in DNA: TGTGCCACCTCGACGACTAGCGGGGCTAGCACAGATACGCAGTATTTT. Full variable domain (outside the CDR3, taken from reference TRBV7-9 and TRBJ2-3): DTGVSQNPRHKITKRGQNVTFRCDPISEHNRLYWYRQTLGQGPEFLTYFQNEAQLEKSRLLSDRFSAERPKGSFSTLEIQRTEQGDSAMYLCATSTTSGASTDTQYFGPGTRLTVL.

This clone came up a few times. The chain joins TRBV4-1 to TRBJ1-4; TRBD1 might be the D (6 bases). Trimming stripped 8 bases from V and 4 bases from J, with 23 bases between. This CDR3 contains 17 residues. CDR1 and CDR2 from the germline V gene are MGHRA and YSYEKL. In DNA, the CDR3 is TGCGCCAGCGGAGACCAGGGGATGGGGCAGCTTAATGAAAAACTGTTTTTT. It encodes CASGDQGMGQLNEKLFF.

This clone was counted a few times. V gene TRBV5-4 combines with J gene TRBJ1-2, with D uncertain. The V gene lost 1 base and the J gene lost 3 bases, with 16 bases spanning the gap. This CDR3 comprises 16 residues. Germline V lookup: CDR1 SGHNT, CDR2 YYREEE (reference sequence). The CDR3 coding sequence is TGTGCCAGCAGCTTGTTGGAGCCCACCCTTTACTATGGCTACACCTTC. The encoded protein is CASSLLEPTLYYGYTF.

The V call is TRBV5-1, the J call TRBJ1-2; D gene unclear. The V gene's germline CDR1 is SGHRS and CDR2 YFSETQ. This CDR3 contains 13 residues. Trimming took off 2 bases at V and 2 bases at J, with 7 bases between the two ends. The CDR3 loop is CASSFGRNYGYTF. The CDR3 coding sequence is TGCGCCAGCAGCTTCGGGAGAAACTATGGCTACACCTTC.

The CDR3 loop is CASSFYRGSYEQYF. The CDR3 coding sequence is TGTGCCAGCAGCTTCTACCGGGGCTCCTACGAGCAGTACTTC. This chain links TRBV13 with TRBJ2-7; maybe TRBD2 (5 bases). The germline V gene encodes CDR1 PRHDT and CDR2 FYEKMQ (reference sequence). The CDR3 is made up of 14 amino acids. V was cut by 3 bases and J by 0 bases, with 9 bases left in between.

The CDR3 protein is CASSLARHEREQYF. Here the CDR3 DNA reads TGTGCCAGCAGCTTAGCCCGTCACGAGCGCGAGCAGTACTTC. V gene TRBV7-2 combines with J gene TRBJ2-7, with D unresolved. The CDR3 runs to 14 residues. V lost 0 bases and J lost 6, with 12 bases in between. CDR1 and CDR2 from the germline V gene are SGHTA and FQGNSA.

The chain recombines TRBV7-2 with TRBJ1-4, with D unclear. V lost 5 bases and J lost 0, with 10 bases in between. The germline V gene encodes CDR1 SGHTA and CDR2 FQGNSA. CDR3 length equals 15 residues. CDR3 loop: CASSLLAATNEKLFF. The CDR3 bases are TGTGCCAGCAGCCTTCTGGCGGCAACTAATGAAAAACTGTTTTTT.

The CDR3 region has the DNA TGTGCCAGCAGCAACCACAGGAGCAATCAGCCCCAGCATTTT. Its translation: CASSNHRSNQPQHF. The chain uses TRBV6-4 and TRBJ1-5; TRBD1 is a possible D gene (5 bases). This CDR3 is built from 14 residues. Germline CDR1 is MRHNA and CDR2 is SNTAGT. V was shortened by 6 bases and J by 1 base, with 10 bases between the two germline ends.

The chain carries TRBV27 and TRBJ2-1; D perhaps matches TRBD2 (5 bases). Germline assignment: CDR1 MNHEY and CDR2 SMNVEV (reference sequence). This CDR3 spans 15 amino acids. Trimming cost V 7 bases and J 4 bases, with 17 bases left between them. The CDR3 nucleotides read TGTGCCAGCACCAATGGACTGCCCCGTTACAATGAGCAGTTCTTC. Amino acid sequence: CASTNGLPRYNEQFF.

This rearrangement joins TRBV5-1 to TRBJ1-2, with TRBD1 identical over 12 bases. Germline CDR1 is SGHRS and CDR2 is YFSETQ. The CDR3 length is 16 residues. Unmatched junction bases numbered 8, after V lost 4 bases and J lost 4 bases. CDR3 nucleotides: TGCGCCAGCAGCGTGGGACAGGGGGCGCGGGTCTATGGCTACACCTTC. It encodes CASSVGQGARVYGYTF.

The V gene is TRBV10-1, the J gene TRBJ2-7, with D tentatively TRBD2 (7 bases). The CDR3 length is 14 residues. The ends were cut back, 2 bases at V and 4 bases at J, with 12 bases in the middle. Germline lookup yields CDR1 WNHNN and CDR2 SYGVQD (reference sequence). The CDR3 nucleotides are TGCGCCAGCAGTGAGAGGGCGGGGGCTTACGAGCAGTACTTC. This sequence encodes CASSERAGAYEQYF.

Concerning this clone itself: This sample also contains other DNA sequences that code for the same CDR3. The chain uses TRBV5-1 and TRBJ1-1; D possibly corresponds to TRBD1 (5 bases). The CDR3 covers 15 residues. Germline CDR1 and CDR2: SGHRS and YFSETQ. Trimming removed 0 bases from V and 2 bases from J, with 11 bases in between. The DNA of the CDR3 is TGCGCCAGCAGCTTGGTGGGGGGTGGAAACACTGAAGCTTTCTTT. It yields the protein CASSLVGGGNTEAFF.

The chain is built from TRBV13 and TRBJ2-3, with 11 bases aligning to TRBD2. The CDR3 extends over 18 amino acids. Germline lookup yields CDR1 PRHDT and CDR2 FYEKMQ (reference sequence). Trimming removed 2 bases from V and 1 base from J; junction bases left unmatched: 8. The CDR3 reads CASSLKLAGDYGTDTQYF. Written as DNA, the CDR3 is TGTGCCAGCAGCTTAAAACTAGCGGGGGATTATGGCACAGATACGCAGTATTTT.

DNA for the CDR3: TGTGCCACCAGCAGAGAACTCAGGACAGTAGACTCACCCCTCCACTTT. Residues: CATSRELRTVDSPLHF. The chain couples TRBV15 to TRBJ1-6, with D tentatively TRBD1 (6 bases). Trimming cost V 0 bases and J 10 bases, with 16 bases left between them. CDR1 LNHNV and CDR2 YYDKDF come from the germline V gene (reference sequence). There are 16 residues in the CDR3. The full variable domain, rest sourced from reference TRBV15 and TRBJ1-6, is DAMVIQNPRYQVTQFGKPVTLSCSQTLNHNVMYWYQQKSSQAPKLLFHYYDKDFNNEADTPDNFQSRRPNTSFCFLDIRSPGLGDTAMYLCATSRELRTVDSPLHFGNGTRLTVT.

In its sample, this clone was seen a few times. The chain uses TRBV29-1 and TRBJ1-3; D might be TRBD1 (5 bases). The CDR3 contains 11 residues. Trimming stripped 6 bases from V and 2 bases from J, with 5 bases between. The germline V gene encodes CDR1 SQVTM and CDR2 ANQGSEA. The CDR3 region has the DNA TGCAGCGTAGGGGCTGGAAACACCATATATTTT. The encoded protein is CSVGAGNTIYF.